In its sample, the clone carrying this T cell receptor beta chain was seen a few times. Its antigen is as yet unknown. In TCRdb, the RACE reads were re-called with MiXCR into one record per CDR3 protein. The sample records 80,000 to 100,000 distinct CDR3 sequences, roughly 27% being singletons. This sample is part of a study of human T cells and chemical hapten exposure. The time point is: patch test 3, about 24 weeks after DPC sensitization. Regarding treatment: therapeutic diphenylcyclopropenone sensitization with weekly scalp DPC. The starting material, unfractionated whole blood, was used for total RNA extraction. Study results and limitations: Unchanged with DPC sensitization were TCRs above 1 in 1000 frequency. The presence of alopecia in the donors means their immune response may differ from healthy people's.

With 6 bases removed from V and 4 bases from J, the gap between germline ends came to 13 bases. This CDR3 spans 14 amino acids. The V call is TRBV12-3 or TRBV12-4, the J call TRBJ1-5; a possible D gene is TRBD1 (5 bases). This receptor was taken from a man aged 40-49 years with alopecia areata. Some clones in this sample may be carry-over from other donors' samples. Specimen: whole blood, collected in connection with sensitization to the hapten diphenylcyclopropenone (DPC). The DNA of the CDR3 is TGTGCCAGCAGCCCAATGGGGGAGAATCAGCCCCAGCATTTT. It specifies CASSPMGENQPQHF.